Following are 14 T cell receptor beta chains from one sample sequenced in a study of cytomegalovirus exposure and HLA in healthy donors. The PCR employed 60 Vbeta primers together with 13 Jbeta primers. Assay: immunoSEQ multiplex PCR; the TCRdb copy retains only in-frame clones and omits some. This table holds about 100,000 clones, around four fifths found once. Material: PBMCs. Source of these receptors: a man aged 40-55 years in good health and CMV-seropositive.

This chain links TRBV10-3 with TRBJ2-4; D is perhaps TRBD2 (6 bases). The CDR3 covers 13 residues. V was clipped by 6 bases and J by 7 bases, with 13 bases between them. Germline CDR1 and CDR2: ENHRY and SYGVKD. CDR3 nucleotides: TGTGCCATCAGCCCAGCGGGCACTAACATTCAGTACTTC. Residues: CAISPAGTNIQYF.

V and J are TRBV4-1 and TRBJ2-1; TRBD1 aligns across 11 bases. The CDR3 has 15 residues. The germline V gene has CDR1 MGHRA and CDR2 YSYEKL. V shed 4 bases and J 6 bases; nucleotides not matched to a gene: 5. In DNA form, the CDR3 reads TGCGCCAGCAGCCTCGGACAGGGGGCTTCCAATGAGCAGTTCTTC. It translates to CASSLGQGASNEQFF.

This sequence joins TRBV7-9 and TRBJ2-3; D may be TRBD2 (8 bases). V was pared by 3 bases and J by 1 base, with 20 bases between. Germline values: CDR1 SEHNR, CDR2 FQNEAQ (reference sequence). The length of the CDR3 is 18 residues. In DNA form, the CDR3 reads TGTGCCAGCAGCTTTAGGACAGGACTAGCCCAACGCACAGATACGCAGTATTTT. Encoded protein: CASSFRTGLAQRTDTQYF.

V usage is TRBV5-1 and J usage is TRBJ2-3, with D possibly matching TRBD1 (7 bases). The V end lost 0 bases, the J end lost 3 bases, and 11 bases lay between the germline ends. Germline V gene data show CDR1 as SGHRS and CDR2 as YFSETQ. The CDR3 length is 15 residues. The CDR3 protein is CASSLVAGGTDTQYF. The DNA of the CDR3 is TGCGCCAGCAGCTTGGTGGCAGGGGGGACAGATACGCAGTATTTT. Drawing the rest from reference TRBV5-1 and TRBJ2-3, the complete variable domain is KAGVTQTPRYLIKTRGQQVTLSCSPISGHRSVSWYQQTPGQGLQFLFEYFSETQRNKGNFPGRFSGRQFSNSRSEMNVSTLELGDSALYLCASSLVAGGTDTQYFGPGTRLTVL.

A few counts support this clone. This chain connects TRBV14 to TRBJ2-1; D possibly corresponds to TRBD2 (6 bases). From germline, CDR1 is SGHDN and CDR2 FVKESK. V was pared by 1 base and J by 12 bases, with 13 bases between. The CDR3 spans 13 residues. As DNA, the CDR3 is TGTGCCAGCAGCCAAGGACACCTGGGGGGGCAGTTCTTC. Amino acids: CASSQGHLGGQFF.

V gene TRBV2 combines with J gene TRBJ2-1; no clear D. V lost 5 bases, J lost 4 bases, and 3 bases lay in between. Germline V lookup: CDR1 SNHLY, CDR2 FYNNEI. The CDR3 covers 11 residues. The DNA for the CDR3 is TGTGCCAGCAGTTCTTACAATGAGCAGTTCTTC. This sequence encodes CASSSYNEQFF.

A few counts support this clone. This rearrangement joins TRBV6-4 to TRBJ2-7; 14 nucleotides align to TRBD2. V shed 1 base and J 4 bases; nucleotides not matched to a gene: 6. The germline V gene encodes CDR1 MRHNA and CDR2 SNTAGT. There are 17 residues in the CDR3. The CDR3 region is CASSDLGLAGVIYEQYF. DNA for the CDR3: TGTGCCAGCAGTGACTTGGGACTAGCGGGAGTTATATACGAGCAGTACTTC.

This chain links TRBV18 with TRBJ1-1, with D possibly being TRBD1 (6 bases). The V gene lost 0 bases and the J gene lost 10 bases, with 9 bases spanning the gap. The CDR3 contains 12 residues. Germline lookup yields CDR1 KGHSH and CDR2 LQKENI. CDR3: CASSPPWGPAFF. In DNA, the CDR3 is TGTGCCAGCTCACCACCGTGGGGGCCAGCTTTCTTT.

This chain's CDR3 is CASSSGRGSNTGELFF. The CDR3 DNA reads as TGTGCCAGCAGCAGCGGGAGGGGGTCGAACACCGGGGAGCTGTTTTTT. The chain is built from TRBV9 and TRBJ2-2; the match to TRBD2 covers 10 bases. CDR1 and CDR2 (germline): SGDLS, YYNGEE. With 4 bases clipped from V and 0 bases from J, the junction kept 3 bases outside the gene matches. The length of the CDR3 is 16 residues.

The genes are TRBV10-2 and TRBJ2-7; 10 nucleotides align to TRBD1. Germline CDR1 and CDR2: WSHSY and SAAADI. V lost 7 bases to trimming and J lost 4 bases; unmatched junction nucleotides: 7. The CDR3 length is 14 residues. The DNA of the CDR3 is TGCGCCAGCAAAGGACAGGGGGGGCAGTACGAGCAGTACTTC. Protein: CASKGQGGQYEQYF.

Turning to this clone: The identical CDR3 is also encoded by other nucleotide sequences in the sample. This rearrangement joins TRBV9 to TRBJ2-2; D not certain. Germline assignment: CDR1 SGDLS and CDR2 YYNGEE. The CDR3 loop spans 13 amino acids. The V end was cut by 2 bases, the J end by 1 base, with 3 bases between. CDR3 bases: TGTGCCAGCAGCGTCGGGAACACCGGGGAGCTGTTTTTT. Amino acid sequence: CASSVGNTGELFF.

The chain links TRBV18 to TRBJ1-1, with D possibly matching TRBD1 (6 bases). CDR3 length: 14 residues. Germline lookup yields CDR1 KGHSH and CDR2 LQKENI. V shed 3 bases and J shed 3 bases, with 11 bases lying between them. CDR3 loop: CASSPTGTYTEAFF. Written as DNA, the CDR3 is TGTGCCAGCTCACCGACAGGAACGTACACTGAAGCTTTCTTT.

This chain uses TRBV5-1 with TRBJ1-4, with a possible D match to TRBD1 (6 bases). From germline, CDR1 is SGHRS and CDR2 YFSETQ. V lost 4 bases, J lost 0 bases, and 10 bases lay in between. The CDR3 is 15 amino acids. DNA for the CDR3: TGCGCCAGCAGCCGCGGACAGCCAACTAATGAAAAACTGTTTTTT. This translates into CASSRGQPTNEKLFF.

This rearrangement joins TRBV2 to TRBJ1-2; a weak D match, TRBD1 (5 bases). The ends were cut back, 2 bases at V and 2 bases at J, with 12 bases in the middle. This CDR3 region has 15 residues. Germline V lookup: CDR1 SNHLY, CDR2 FYNNEI. This CDR3 reads CASSEILGPNYGYTF. The CDR3, as DNA: TGTGCCAGCAGTGAAATTTTGGGGCCGAACTATGGCTACACCTTC.